The 32 T cell receptor beta chains given below trace back to one sample, sequenced in a study of blood T cell repertoires in COVID-19 (dated by TCRdb to the early 2020s). Libraries were constructed by the immunoSEQ multiplex PCR assay. TCRdb carries this immuneACCESS record with in-frame sequences only. Its versions omit some clonotypes, under half of them owing to an unresolved V gene in the studies checked, with the rest unexplained. The sample includes 45,000 or so clones, with around 85% observed a single time. Roughly a third of the sample rests with the top ten. Sample: peripheral blood. These receptors came from a woman over 75 with acute or convalescent COVID-19.

J is TRBJ1-1 and V is TRBV24-1; unclear D gene. CDR1 and CDR2 from the germline V gene are KGHDR and SFDVKD. Trimming left V 6 bases short and J 1 base short, with 2 bases between. CDR3 length: 11 residues. The CDR3 sequence is CATSQNTEAFF. The DNA of the CDR3 is TGTGCCACCAGTCAGAACACTGAAGCTTTCTTT.

The rearrangement joins TRBV7-8 to TRBJ1-3; a possible D gene is TRBD1 (6 bases). This CDR3 region has 15 residues. Trimming took off 5 bases at V and 1 base at J, with 12 bases between the two ends. Germline V lookup: CDR1 SGHVS, CDR2 FQNEAQ. CDR3 region: CASSNPRGSGNTIYF. The CDR3, as DNA: TGTGCCAGCAGCAATCCCAGGGGATCTGGAAACACCATATATTTT. Together with reference TRBV7-8 and TRBJ1-3, the CDR3 gives the full variable domain: GAGVSQSPRYKVAKRGQDVALRCDPISGHVSLFWYQQALGQGPEFLTYFQNEAQLDKSGLPSDRFFAERPEGSVSTLKIQRTQQEDSAVYLCASSNPRGSGNTIYFGEGSWLTVV.

This chain connects TRBV3-1 (or the pseudogene TRBV3-2) to TRBJ1-2, with 12 bases matching TRBD1. The CDR3 contains 15 residues. Germline V gene lookup returns CDR1 LGHDT and CDR2 YNNKEL (reference sequence). V lost 4 bases, J lost 7 bases, and 7 bases stayed unmatched. The CDR3 loop is CASSPRDRGQVGYTF. CDR3 coding DNA: TGTGCCAGCAGCCCCCGGGACAGGGGGCAGGTTGGCTACACCTTC.

The chain couples TRBV18 to TRBJ2-1, with a tentative D call TRBD2 (6 bases). The CDR3 has 12 residues. Trimming shortened V by 4 bases and J by 6 bases, and 7 bases separated the two germline ends. Germline V lookup: CDR1 KGHSH, CDR2 LQKENI. CDR3 in DNA: TGTGCCAGCTCACTGGGGGGCAATGAGCAGTTCTTC. The encoded protein is CASSLGGNEQFF.

The genes are TRBV12-3 or TRBV12-4 and TRBJ1-1; the D gene is possibly TRBD1 (6 bases). Between the trimmed V and J ends, which lost 3 bases and 4 bases, there was a span of 9 bases. This CDR3 has 13 amino acids. CDR3 amino acids: CASSFQGGTEAFF. Written as DNA, the CDR3 is TGTGCCAGCAGTTTTCAAGGGGGCACTGAAGCTTTCTTT.

The chain is built from TRBV10-3 and TRBJ2-1; no clear D gene. Germline-derived CDR1 and CDR2 are ENHRY and SYGVKD. The CDR3 runs 11 residues. V shed 9 bases and J shed 2 bases, with 5 bases lying between them. CDR3 residues: CAILAYNEQFF. The CDR3 region has the DNA TGTGCCATACTGGCCTACAATGAGCAGTTCTTC.

CDR3 loop: CASSMVAGLRTDTQYF. The CDR3 bases are TGTGCCAGTAGTATGGTGGCGGGGCTAAGGACAGATACGCAGTATTTT. This rearrangement joins TRBV19 to TRBJ2-3, with a possible D match to TRBD2 (6 bases). This CDR3 is 16 amino acids long. The germline gives CDR1 LNHDA, CDR2 SQIVND (reference sequence). Deletions cut 3 bases from V and 3 bases from J, with 16 bases between.

This clone has only one observation. The chain is built from TRBV7-8 and TRBJ2-5, with TRBD1 as a possible D gene (5 bases). Trimming left V 3 bases short and J 4 bases short, with 12 bases between. The V gene's germline CDR1 is SGHVS and CDR2 FQNEAQ. The CDR3 length is 14 residues. The CDR3 DNA reads as TGTGCCAGCAGCTTCTTGGGGCCAGGAGAGACCCAGTACTTC. Translation: CASSFLGPGETQYF. Using reference TRBV7-8 and TRBJ2-5 for the parts outside the CDR3, the full variable domain is GAGVSQSPRYKVAKRGQDVALRCDPISGHVSLFWYQQALGQGPEFLTYFQNEAQLDKSGLPSDRFFAERPEGSVSTLKIQRTQQEDSAVYLCASSFLGPGETQYFGPGTRLLVL.

This rearrangement joins TRBV7-2 to TRBJ2-2, with D possibly matching TRBD2 (8 bases). V lost 5 bases to trimming and J lost 5 bases, with 18 bases between them. Per the germline V gene, CDR1 is SGHTA and CDR2 is FQGNSA. The CDR3 runs to 16 residues. CDR3 sequence reads: CASSPREGAGTGELFF. The DNA for the CDR3 is TGTGCCAGCAGCCCCCGGGAGGGGGCAGGTACCGGGGAGCTGTTTTTT. The full variable domain, its missing parts supplied by reference TRBV7-2 and TRBJ2-2, is GAGVSQSPSNKVTEKGKDVELRCDPISGHTALYWYRQSLGQGLEFLIYFQGNSAPDKSGLPSDRFSAERTGGSVSTLTIQRTQQEDSAVYLCASSPREGAGTGELFFGEGSRLTVL.

The chain has TRBV3-1 (or the pseudogene TRBV3-2) and TRBJ2-1; the match to TRBD2 covers 11 bases. Looked up from germline, CDR1 is LGHDT and CDR2 is YNNKEL (reference sequence). CDR3 size: 16 residues. Trimming cost V 0 bases and J 5 bases; bases outside gene matches: 3. This chain's CDR3 is CASSQERLAGHNEQFF. The CDR3 bases are TGTGCCAGCAGCCAAGAAAGACTAGCGGGGCACAATGAGCAGTTCTTC.

The chain uses TRBV14 and TRBJ2-3; perhaps TRBD2 as D (7 bases). Germline V gene data show CDR1 as SGHDN and CDR2 as FVKESK. This CDR3 is built from 14 residues. V dropped 6 bases and J dropped 2 bases, with 12 bases sitting between them. The CDR3 coding sequence is TGTGCCAGCAGTTGGGCGGGGGCCACAGATACGCAGTATTTT. Residues: CASSWAGATDTQYF.

The CDR3 DNA follows: TGTGCCAGCAGTAAACTAGCGGGAGGATGGAATGAGCAGTTCTTC. Its protein product is CASSKLAGGWNEQFF. The chain carries TRBV28 and TRBJ2-1, with 12 bases identical to TRBD2. The germline CDR1 and CDR2 sequences are MDHEN and SYDVKM. J was trimmed by 7 bases and V by 5 bases; bases with no gene match: 6. CDR3 length: 15 amino acids.

The DNA for the CDR3 is TGTGCCAGCAGCTTAGGACGGGGACAGGGGCTGAACACTGAAGCTTTCTTT. Its translation is CASSLGRGQGLNTEAFF. The chain employs TRBV7-9 and TRBJ1-1, with TRBD1 matching 10 bases. The CDR3 is made up of 17 amino acids. After removal of 1 base from V and 0 bases from J, the junction contained 5 bases not matched to a gene. From germline, CDR1 is SEHNR and CDR2 FQNEAQ (reference sequence).

V is TRBV7-9 and J is TRBJ2-2, with 7 bases that match TRBD1. V shed 5 bases and J 3 bases; nucleotides not matched to a gene: 3. The CDR3 extends over 14 amino acids. Germline CDR1 and CDR2: SEHNR and FQNEAQ (reference sequence). CDR3 DNA: TGTGCCAGCAGCCAGGGACAGTACACCGGGGAGCTGTTTTTT. Translating it yields CASSQGQYTGELFF.

V gene TRBV18 combines with J gene TRBJ2-3, with D possibly being TRBD2 (5 bases). The CDR3 loop spans 14 amino acids. Germline CDR1 KGHSH, CDR2 LQKENI. Trimming removed 3 bases at V and 2 bases at J, with 9 bases between. For the CDR3, the DNA is TGTGCCAGCTCACCGGAGGTAGCCACAGATACGCAGTATTTT. This translates into CASSPEVATDTQYF.

The rearrangement links TRBV2 to TRBJ2-3; D gene unclear. In germline, CDR1 is SNHLY, CDR2 FYNNEI. The V end was cut by 8 bases, the J end by 2 bases, with 14 bases between. CDR3 length: 14 residues. CDR3 protein: CASLIGGNTDTQYF. As DNA, the CDR3 is TGTGCCAGCTTAATCGGCGGAAACACAGATACGCAGTATTTT. Full variable domain (rest looked up from reference TRBV2 and TRBJ2-3): EPEVTQTPSHQVTQMGQEVILRCVPISNHLYFYWYRQILGQKVEFLVSFYNNEISEKSEIFDDQFSVERPDGSNFTLKIRSTKLEDSAMYFCASLIGGNTDTQYFGPGTRLTVL.

This clone was detected a few times. V is TRBV6-4 and J is TRBJ2-2; 7 nucleotides agree with TRBD2. Germline V gene sequence: CDR1 MRHNA, CDR2 SNTAGT. J lost 5 bases, V lost 6 bases, and 12 bases had no gene match. This CDR3 is 16 amino acids long. The CDR3 nucleotides read TGTGCCAGCAGCCCTCGAACGCTAGCGGAAACCGGGGAGCTGTTTTTT. Translated: CASSPRTLAETGELFF.

The chain couples TRBV10-3 to TRBJ2-7, with 10 bases matching TRBD1. V trimming: 0 bases; J trimming: 6 bases; junction bases outside the gene matches: 5. CDR3 length equals 15 residues. The germline CDR1 and CDR2 sequences are ENHRY and SYGVKD. The CDR3: CAISESGTGVGEQYF. For the CDR3, the DNA is TGTGCCATCAGTGAGTCTGGGACAGGGGTCGGCGAGCAGTACTTC.

V gene TRBV5-1 combines with J gene TRBJ1-1, with unresolved D. The CDR3 has 15 residues. Per the germline V gene, CDR1 is SGHRS and CDR2 is YFSETQ. Trimming took off 6 bases at V and 0 bases at J, with 15 bases between the two ends. The CDR3 spells CASTREGTMNTEAFF. The CDR3 DNA is TGCGCCAGCACCCGAGAGGGAACCATGAACACTGAAGCTTTCTTT.

Comments on this clone: Other DNA sequences in this sample translate to the same CDR3. The chain recombines TRBV18 with TRBJ2-1, with 10 bases lining up with TRBD2. The germline gives CDR1 KGHSH, CDR2 LQKENI. The length of the CDR3 is 16 residues. Trimming at V came to 3 bases and at J to 7 bases, leaving 9 bases not matched to a gene. In nucleotides, the CDR3 is TGTGCCAGCTCACCGCGGCTAGCGGGAGTAATTAATGAGCAGTTCTTC. This translates into CASSPRLAGVINEQFF.

This rearrangement joins TRBV11-3 to TRBJ2-1; TRBD2 matches 9 bases. The germline CDR1 and CDR2 sequences are SGHNT and YENEEA. V gave up 3 bases and J gave up 4 bases; unmatched junction bases: 4. This CDR3 comprises 15 residues. CDR3 residues: CASSFRLAEYNEQFF. DNA for the CDR3: TGTGCCAGCAGCTTTAGACTAGCGGAATACAATGAGCAGTTCTTC. Supplemented by reference TRBV11-3 and TRBJ2-1, the full variable domain reads EAGVVQSPRYKIIEKKQPVAFWCNPISGHNTLYWYLQNLGQGPELLIRYENEEAVDDSQLPKDRFSAERLKGVDSTLKIQPAELGDSAVYLCASSFRLAEYNEQFFGPGTRLTVL.

The chain couples TRBV19 to TRBJ2-3; TRBD2 might be the D (6 bases). The CDR3 contains 15 residues. V was shortened by 10 bases and J by 2 bases, with 19 bases between the two germline ends. Germline V lookup: CDR1 LNHDA, CDR2 SQIVND (reference sequence). The CDR3 loop reads CATTGRETHTDTQYF. In DNA form, the CDR3 reads TGTGCCACCACCGGTCGGGAGACTCACACAGATACGCAGTATTTT.

V usage is TRBV5-1 and J usage is TRBJ2-1; 11 nucleotides agree with TRBD2. The CDR3 runs to 15 residues. Unmatched junction bases numbered 6, after V lost 3 bases and J lost 7 bases. Germline V CDR1 and CDR2: SGHRS, YFSETQ. The CDR3 loop is CASSWETSGINEQFF. CDR3 DNA: TGCGCCAGCAGCTGGGAGACTAGCGGGATTAATGAGCAGTTCTTC.

The V gene is TRBV7-2, the J gene TRBJ1-5; TRBD1 might be the D (6 bases). V lost 4 bases and J lost 1, with 11 bases in between. Germline-derived CDR1 and CDR2 are SGHTA and FQGNSA. This CDR3 region has 15 residues. In nucleotides, the CDR3 is TGTGCCAGCAGCTCGGTAGGACAGAGCAATCAGCCCCAGCATTTT. This sequence encodes CASSSVGQSNQPQHF.

CDR3 sequence (DNA): TGTGCCAGCAGTGAAGCGGGAGCACGGAATGAGCAGTTCTTC. It translates to CASSEAGARNEQFF. The chain recombines TRBV6-4 with TRBJ2-1, with 8 bases aligning to TRBD2. The CDR3 has 14 residues. V shed 3 bases, J shed 7 bases, and the junction held 5 bases outside the gene matches. Germline CDR1 is MRHNA and CDR2 is SNTAGT.

V and J are TRBV28 and TRBJ2-7; 7 bases fit TRBD1. This CDR3 region has 13 residues. Germline V gene lookup returns CDR1 MDHEN and CDR2 SYDVKM. The V and J ends lost 10 bases and 2 bases, in that order; junction bases with no gene match: 8. In nucleotides, the CDR3 is TGTGCCAACCGGGACAGTCGTACCTACGAGCAGTACTTC. It specifies CANRDSRTYEQYF. Complete variable domain (other parts from reference TRBV28 and TRBJ2-7): DVKVTQSSRYLVKRTGEKVFLECVQDMDHENMFWYRQDPGLGLRLIYFSYDVKMKEKGDIPEGYSVSREKKERFSLILESASTNQTSMYLCANRDSRTYEQYFGPGTRLTVT.

This chain connects TRBV10-3 to TRBJ1-1; D is undetermined. This CDR3 comprises 12 residues. Trimming pared 5 bases from V and 1 base from J, leaving 5 bases between. CDR1 ENHRY and CDR2 SYGVKD come from the germline V gene. CDR3 amino acids: CAISTGNTEAFF. DNA of the CDR3: TGTGCCATCAGTACTGGGAACACTGAAGCTTTCTTT.

V is TRBV25-1 and J is TRBJ1-3, with D maybe TRBD1 (5 bases). CDR3 length equals 13 residues. The V end lost 7 bases, the J end lost 3 bases, and 10 bases lay between the germline ends. In germline, CDR1 is MGHDK, CDR2 SYGVNS. As DNA, the CDR3 is TGTGCCAGCACGGCGGGGGGTGGAAACACCATATATTTT. Protein product: CASTAGGGNTIYF.

This clone occurred a few times. The sample carries other DNA sequences with the same CDR3. This rearrangement joins TRBV12-3 or TRBV12-4 to TRBJ1-5; maybe TRBD1 (5 bases). This CDR3 comprises 13 residues. Trimming took off 6 bases at V and 4 bases at J, with 10 bases between the two ends. The DNA for the CDR3 is TGTGCCAGCAGCCGGGGGGGGAATCAGCCCCAGCATTTT. This encodes CASSRGGNQPQHF.

The chain employs TRBV7-2 and TRBJ2-3, with 7 bases aligning to TRBD2. The CDR3 runs to 16 residues. V was pared by 6 bases and J by 7 bases, with 16 bases of the junction left unmatched. Germline V gene data show CDR1 as SGHTA and CDR2 as FQGNSA. CDR3 in amino acids: CASRPFGRGGRHTQYF. The CDR3 region has the DNA TGTGCCAGCAGGCCCTTCGGGCGGGGAGGGAGACATACGCAGTATTTT.

The genes are TRBV20-1 and TRBJ1-2; weak D call: TRBD1 (5 bases). V lost 4 bases to trimming and J lost 6 bases, with 15 bases between them. CDR1 and CDR2 from the germline V gene are DFQATT and SNEGSKA (reference sequence). The CDR3 consists of 13 residues. CDR3 sequence (DNA): TGCAGTGCTAATGACGGGACTCTGGATGGCTACACCTTC. Translated, it gives CSANDGTLDGYTF.

The chain employs TRBV28 and TRBJ2-7; the match to TRBD2 covers 8 bases. Germline-derived CDR1 and CDR2 are MDHEN and SYDVKM. The V gene end was trimmed by 2 bases and the J gene end by 4 bases; junction bases not matched to a gene: 4. This CDR3 is built from 14 residues. CDR3 sequence (DNA): TGTGCCAGCAGTTTACGAGCGGGAGTGTACGAGCAGTACTTC. It encodes CASSLRAGVYEQYF. The variable domain in full, completed from reference TRBV28 and TRBJ2-7, reads DVKVTQSSRYLVKRTGEKVFLECVQDMDHENMFWYRQDPGLGLRLIYFSYDVKMKEKGDIPEGYSVSREKKERFSLILESASTNQTSMYLCASSLRAGVYEQYFGPGTRLTVT.